These T cell receptor beta chains were read from a single sample in a study of control samples from healthy donors and cancer patients. Sequenced by immunoSEQ multiplex PCR; TCRdb stores in-frame clones only, minus some. The data show 150,000 to 170,000 clones, just under 95% seen once. The material sequenced was blood. All receptors derive from a man aged 35-49 years in good health. Each CDR3 is given with its conserved first and last residue. A D gene is named only where the DNA matches it firmly. Some rows have no size entry. The others give once, few or many, or a class for an expanded clone.

len | j_gene | d_gene | abundance | v_gene | CDR3nt | CDR3aa
15 | TRBJ1-1 | NA | NA | TRBV7-9 | TGTGCCAGCAGCTCAACTCGGGGAGGGAGCACTGAAGCTTTCTTT | CASSSTRGGSTEAFF
13 | TRBJ2-5 | NA | NA | TRBV6-6 | TGTGCCAGCAGTTACGGGACCGCGGAGACCCAGTACTTC | CASSYGTAETQYF
13 | TRBJ2-7 | NA | NA | TRBV6-6 | TGTGCCAGCAGTTCAGACACCTCCTACGAGCAGTACTTC | CASSSDTSYEQYF
12 | TRBJ1-2 | NA | once | TRBV19 | NA | CASTSGDYGYTF
15 | TRBJ2-2 | TRBD2 | NA | TRBV24-1 | TGTGCCACCAGTGATGAGCGGGGGGGCCCCGGGGAGCTGTTTTTT | CATSDERGGPGELFF
16 | TRBJ1-4 | NA | NA | TRBV4-3 | TGCGCCAGCAGCCAAGATCCATCCTCCCCTAATGAAAAACTGTTTTTT | CASSQDPSSPNEKLFF
13 | TRBJ1-1 | TRBD1 | NA | TRBV2 | TGTGCCAGCAGGGACAGGGAGCGGACTGAAGCTTTCTTT | CASRDRERTEAFF
16 | TRBJ2-7 | TRBD2 | once | TRBV4-1 | TGCGCCAGCAGCCAAGAGCCTAGCGGGGGGTCCTACGAGCAGTACTTC | CASSQEPSGGSYEQYF
13 | TRBJ1-6 | TRBD1 | NA | TRBV27 | TGTGCCAGCAGGGACAGGGAAAATTCACCCCTCCACTTT | CASRDRENSPLHF
15 | TRBJ2-3 | NA | NA | TRBV28 | TGTGCCAGCAGCTCAGGGGAGGTCTTGGGAGATACGCAGTATTTT | CASSSGEVLGDTQYF
16 | TRBJ2-1 | NA | NA | TRBV9 | TGTGCCAGCAGCGTCGAGGGGCGCAGCTCCTACAATGAGCAGTTCTTC | CASSVEGRSSYNEQFF
13 | TRBJ2-1 | TRBD2 | NA | TRBV5-1 | TGCGCCAGCAGCTCCCTGGGAGGGGATGAGCAGTTCTTC | CASSSLGGDEQFF
15 | TRBJ1-5 | TRBD1 | NA | TRBV27 | TGTGCCAGCAGTTCCTGGGGACAGAGCAATCAGCCCCAGCATTTT | CASSSWGQSNQPQHF
14 | TRBJ1-4 | NA | NA | TRBV11-2 | TGTGCCAGCAGCTTGGTTTGGGGTGGCGAAAAACTGTTTTTT | CASSLVWGGEKLFF
12 | TRBJ1-1 | TRBD1 | NA | TRBV12-3/TRBV12-4 | TGTGCCAGTTCCGGGTTCAGGGGGCGAGCTTTCTTT | CASSGFRGRAFF
13 | TRBJ1-2 | TRBD1 | NA | TRBV4-1 | TGCGCCAGCAGCCAAAGACAGGGGAATGGCTACACCTTC | CASSQRQGNGYTF
14 | TRBJ2-1 | NA | NA | TRBV7-9 | TGTGCCAGCAGCTTGGGCATCTTCTACAATGAGCAGTTCTTC | CASSLGIFYNEQFF
13 | TRBJ1-1 | NA | once | TRBV9 | TGTGCCAGCAGCGTAGCCCGCCACACTGAAGCTTTCTTT | CASSVARHTEAFF
16 | TRBJ1-1 | TRBD1 | NA | TRBV13 | TGTGCCAGCAGCCCGAGGGGACAGAGTTTGAACACTGAAGCTTTCTTT | CASSPRGQSLNTEAFF
13 | TRBJ2-7 | NA | NA | TRBV27 | TGTGCCAGCAGTTTCGTTGCAGGTCGCGAGCAGTACTTC | CASSFVAGREQYF
14 | TRBJ2-3 | NA | NA | TRBV6-5 | TGTGCCACCAGACTCGGGACGGGCACAGATACGCAGTATTTT | CATRLGTGTDTQYF
17 | TRBJ1-4 | TRBD1 | NA | TRBV28 | TGTGCCAGCAGCCGATATGAGACAGGGGTTACTAATGAAAAACTGTTTTTT | CASSRYETGVTNEKLFF
14 | TRBJ1-2 | TRBD1 | NA | TRBV6-6 | TGTGCCAGCAGACGGACAGGGAGAGACTATGGCTACACCTTC | CASRRTGRDYGYTF
14 | TRBJ2-2 | NA | NA | TRBV19 | TGTGCCAGTAGTATATGGGTTGGCACCGGGGAGCTGTTTTTT | CASSIWVGTGELFF
14 | TRBJ2-5 | NA | NA | TRBV24-1 | TGTGCCACCAAAGCCCGTGGTGGCGGTGGGACCCAGTACTTC | CATKARGGGGTQYF
14 | TRBJ1-2 | TRBD1 | NA | TRBV19 | TGTGCCAGTAGCCCCGGACAGGGGGCCTATGGCTACACCTTC | CASSPGQGAYGYTF
13 | TRBJ1-1 | NA | once | TRBV27 | TGTGCCAGCAGTTTAGGGTACGGCACTGAAGCTTTCTTT | CASSLGYGTEAFF
13 | TRBJ2-7 | NA | NA | TRBV2 | TGTGCCAGCACATTTGTAGTAGAAGGACAGATGTACTTC | CASTFVVEGQMYF
17 | TRBJ2-3 | TRBD1 | NA | TRBV4-1 | TGCGCCAGCAGCCAAGATGGGACAGGGGGCTTCACAGATACGCAGTATTTT | CASSQDGTGGFTDTQYF
16 | TRBJ2-2 | NA | NA | TRBV19 | TGTGCCAGTAGTATAGTTCGGACCTCGAACACCGGGGAGCTGTTTTTT | CASSIVRTSNTGELFF
15 | TRBJ1-3 | NA | NA | TRBV9 | TGTGCCAGCAGCCGGGACCGGAGGGCTGGAAACACCATATATTTT | CASSRDRRAGNTIYF
14 | TRBJ1-1 | TRBD1 | NA | TRBV7-2 | TGTGCCAGCAGCTTGACAGGGGTGAACACTGAAGCTTTCTTT | CASSLTGVNTEAFF
13 | TRBJ1-3 | NA | NA | TRBV3-1/TRBV3-2 | TGTGCCAGCAGCCTAGGTGGGGGGAACACCATATATTTT | CASSLGGGNTIYF
15 | TRBJ1-4 | NA | NA | TRBV28 | TGTGCCAGCAGTGCACCGGGAGGAACTAATGAAAAACTGTTTTTT | CASSAPGGTNEKLFF
11 | TRBJ2-7 | NA | NA | TRBV5-1 | TGCGCCAGCAGAGAGGGCCTCGAGCAGTACTTC | CASREGLEQYF
19 | TRBJ2-1 | NA | NA | TRBV11-2 | TGTGCCAGCAGCCAGTTAATGGACTTCTGGCTAGAGGGGGACAATGAGCAGTTCTTC | CASSQLMDFWLEGDNEQFF
14 | TRBJ1-1 | NA | NA | TRBV6-1 | TGTGCCAGCAGTGAACGGCAGGGTGAGACTGAAGCTTTCTTT | CASSERQGETEAFF
16 | TRBJ1-2 | TRBD1 | NA | TRBV27 | TGTGCCAGCAGTGCGGACAGGGCTGGGGCTAAGGATGGCTACACCTTC | CASSADRAGAKDGYTF
15 | TRBJ2-1 | NA | NA | TRBV9 | TGTGCCAGCAGCGTAGTAACAGGGAGCGGCGATGAGCAGTTCTTC | CASSVVTGSGDEQFF
16 | TRBJ1-5 | NA | NA | TRBV10-1 | TGCGCCAGCAGTGATTGTAGGGGGAGACGGAATCAGCCCCAGCATTTT | CASSDCRGRRNQPQHF
13 | TRBJ2-1 | NA | NA | TRBV4-2 | TGTGCCAGCAGCCAAGTACCGTCCGGTGAGCAGTTCTTC | CASSQVPSGEQFF
17 | TRBJ1-1 | NA | NA | TRBV18 | TGTGCCAGCTCACCACCCTCTCGACAGGCGAGGAACACTGAAGCTTTCTTT | CASSPPSRQARNTEAFF
14 | TRBJ1-6 | TRBD1 | NA | TRBV5-1 | TGCGCCAGCAGCCTGACAGGGGCTAATTCACCCCTCCACTTT | CASSLTGANSPLHF
15 | TRBJ2-7 | NA | few | TRBV5-1 | TGCGCCAGCAGCCACCTAACAGCCAACACCTACGAGCAGTACTTC | CASSHLTANTYEQYF
15 | TRBJ1-3 | NA | NA | TRBV2 | TGTGCCAGCAGTGAAGAGAGGGGAAACGGAAACACCATATATTTT | CASSEERGNGNTIYF